One T cell receptor beta chain is described in this entry. Authors' data handling: Amplification with reference gene primers provided the estimates of nucleated cell counts. Measured with immunoSEQ multiplex PCR; TCRdb has only the in-frame clones, and not every one. V, J and clone size are taken as reported in that table, and D and trimming were inferred from the DNA itself. The table includes approximately 150,000 clones, about four fifths detected once. These data originate in a study of blood T cell repertoires in COVID-19. About the research overall: The United States, Italy and Spain provided the acute and convalescent COVID-19 samples. PBMCs, B-cell-depleted T cells, or T cells were the source of the cDNA or gDNA that made up the material.

The origin of this receptor is a woman aged 70-85 years with acute or convalescent COVID-19. Material: peripheral blood.

The CDR3 loop is CASSPRTGWHGYTF. In DNA form, the CDR3 reads TGTGCCAGCAGTCCTCGGACAGGTTGGCATGGCTACACCTTC. The chain recombines TRBV28 with TRBJ1-2, with TRBD1 matching 7 bases. V lost 5 bases to trimming and J lost 6 bases; unmatched junction nucleotides: 9. From germline, CDR1 is MDHEN and CDR2 SYDVKM. CDR3 length: 14 residues.